Listed below are T cell receptor beta chains from one sample, sequenced in a study of blood T cell repertoires in COVID-19. The method was immunoSEQ multiplex PCR; TCRdb's version includes in-frame clones alone and lacks a portion of them. The table includes some 80,000 clones, 88% detected once. Sequenced sample: peripheral blood. These receptors all come from a human donor in a cohort sampled during active COVID-19. The CDR3 runs from the conserved cysteine through the conserved F or W. D genes are given only for firm matches. Rows may omit the clone size; those that give it use once, few, many or a size class.

cdr3_length: 14; d_call: .; clone_size: .; v_call: TRBV14; j_call: TRBJ1-1; cdr3_nt: TGTGCCAGCAGCTTCCTTCCCGGGAACACTGAAGCTTTCTTT; cdr3_aa: CASSFLPGNTEAFF
cdr3_length: 15; d_call: .; clone_size: .; v_call: TRBV6-1; j_call: TRBJ1-2; cdr3_nt: TGTGCCAGCAGTGAGGAGGGACCGACCATCTATGGCTACACCTTC; cdr3_aa: CASSEEGPTIYGYTF
cdr3_length: 14; d_call: .; clone_size: .; v_call: TRBV7-2; j_call: TRBJ1-2; cdr3_nt: TGTGCCAGCAGCTCCCGGAGCGGGGTCTATGGCTACACCTTC; cdr3_aa: CASSSRSGVYGYTF
cdr3_length: 13; d_call: .; clone_size: .; v_call: TRBV5-1; j_call: TRBJ1-5; cdr3_nt: TGCGCCAGCAGCGCCGACTTGAATCAGCCCCAGCATTTT; cdr3_aa: CASSADLNQPQHF
cdr3_length: 17; d_call: TRBD2; clone_size: once; v_call: TRBV7-9; j_call: TRBJ2-7; cdr3_nt: TGTGCCAGCAGCAGAGGGGCCTCGCGCGGGAGCTTCAACGAGCAGTACTTC; cdr3_aa: CASSRGASRGSFNEQYF
cdr3_length: 13; d_call: .; clone_size: .; v_call: TRBV19; j_call: TRBJ1-2; cdr3_nt: TGTGCCAGTAAAGGAGGAGCTAACTATGGCTACACCTTC; cdr3_aa: CASKGGANYGYTF
cdr3_length: 16; d_call: TRBD2; clone_size: .; v_call: TRBV18; j_call: TRBJ2-3; cdr3_nt: TGTGCCAGCTCACAGGGACTAGCGGGCTCCACAGATACGCAGTATTTT; cdr3_aa: CASSQGLAGSTDTQYF
cdr3_length: 16; d_call: .; clone_size: .; v_call: TRBV4-2; j_call: TRBJ2-3; cdr3_nt: TGTGCCAGCTCCCCGAGTGAGCAGAAGCCCGGGAATACGCAGTATTTT; cdr3_aa: CASSPSEQKPGNTQYF
cdr3_length: 14; d_call: TRBD2; clone_size: .; v_call: TRBV19; j_call: TRBJ2-2; cdr3_nt: TGTGCCAGTAAGCTAGCGGCGAACACCGGGGAGCTGTTTTTT; cdr3_aa: CASKLAANTGELFF
cdr3_length: 14; d_call: TRBD1; clone_size: .; v_call: TRBV7-3; j_call: TRBJ2-1; cdr3_nt: TGTGCCAGCAGCACCGGGACAGGGCACAATGAGCAGTTCTTC; cdr3_aa: CASSTGTGHNEQFF
cdr3_length: 15; d_call: .; clone_size: few; v_call: TRBV5-1; j_call: TRBJ2-2; cdr3_nt: TGCGCCAGCAGCTTGAATAGCGCGAACACCGGGGAGCTGTTTTTT; cdr3_aa: CASSLNSANTGELFF
cdr3_length: 16; d_call: TRBD2; clone_size: once; v_call: TRBV7-6; j_call: TRBJ2-1; cdr3_nt: TGTGCCAGCAGCCGACAGGCTAGCGGGAGCTTCGATGAGCAGTTCTTC; cdr3_aa: CASSRQASGSFDEQFF
cdr3_length: 15; d_call: .; clone_size: .; v_call: TRBV10-3; j_call: TRBJ1-1; cdr3_nt: TGTGCCATCAGTGAAAAGGGGAAAATGAACACTGAAGCTTTCTTT; cdr3_aa: CAISEKGKMNTEAFF
cdr3_length: 20; d_call: .; clone_size: .; v_call: TRBV21-1; j_call: TRBJ2-7; cdr3_nt: TGTGCCAGCAGCAACGCACTAAGAATTCTAGCGGAGGCCTTATCCTACGAGCAGTACTTC; cdr3_aa: CASSNALRILAEALSYEQYF
cdr3_length: 14; d_call: .; clone_size: once; v_call: TRBV7-3; j_call: TRBJ2-7; cdr3_nt: TGTGCCAGCAGCTTTGGGACTCCTCCCTACGAGCAGTACTTC; cdr3_aa: CASSFGTPPYEQYF
cdr3_length: 16; d_call: TRBD2; clone_size: .; v_call: TRBV2; j_call: TRBJ2-3; cdr3_nt: TGTGCCAGCAGTCCTGGGACTAGCGGGGGTCCAGATACGCAGTATTTT; cdr3_aa: CASSPGTSGGPDTQYF
cdr3_length: 16; d_call: TRBD2; clone_size: .; v_call: TRBV7-8; j_call: TRBJ2-7; cdr3_nt: TGTGCCAGCAGCTTACAAGCGGGGGGGATCTCCTACGAGCAGTACTTC; cdr3_aa: CASSLQAGGISYEQYF
cdr3_length: 14; d_call: TRBD1; clone_size: .; v_call: TRBV19; j_call: TRBJ2-3; cdr3_nt: TGTGCCAGTAGTACCTCGACAGGGGGAAATACGCAGTATTTT; cdr3_aa: CASSTSTGGNTQYF
cdr3_length: 15; d_call: TRBD1; clone_size: .; v_call: TRBV6-1; j_call: TRBJ1-2; cdr3_nt: TGTGCCAGCAGTGAAGTGGGACAGGGTTTCTATGGCTACACCTTC; cdr3_aa: CASSEVGQGFYGYTF
cdr3_length: 15; d_call: TRBD2; clone_size: .; v_call: TRBV18; j_call: TRBJ2-7; cdr3_nt: TGTGCCAGCTCAGCGGGACTAGCGCCTTCCTACGAGCAGTACTTC; cdr3_aa: CASSAGLAPSYEQYF
cdr3_length: 14; d_call: TRBD1; clone_size: .; v_call: TRBV5-1; j_call: TRBJ1-4; cdr3_nt: TGCGCCAGCAGCTCCGGGACAGGGAATGAAAAACTGTTTTTT; cdr3_aa: CASSSGTGNEKLFF
cdr3_length: 14; d_call: TRBD1; clone_size: .; v_call: TRBV6-5; j_call: TRBJ1-5; cdr3_nt: TGTGCCAGCAGGGGGGGACAGATTAATCAGCCCCAGCATTTT; cdr3_aa: CASRGGQINQPQHF